These T cell receptor beta chains were read from a single sample in a study of shared clonotypes between healthy human individuals. Some clones are missing from TCRdb's copy, which holds only in-frame ones; the method was immunoSEQ multiplex PCR. Here the sample spans 2 million to 2.5 million clones, around 95% being singletons. The sequencing sample was made of naive CD4+ T cells sorted from blood. The receptors were gathered from a man younger than 35 in good health. The CDR3 runs from the conserved cysteine through the conserved F or W. Each record gives: V gene, J gene, D gene, CDR3 protein, CDR3 DNA. The D gene is left open where the match is weak.

TRBV5-4,TRBJ2-3,-,CASSPDREGGRQYF,TGTGCCAGCAGCCCGGACCGAGAGGGGGGACGGCAGTATTTT
TRBV2,TRBJ2-2,-,CASRALDGGELFF,TGTGCCAGCAGGGCCCTGGACGGCGGGGAGCTGTTTTTT
TRBV10-3,TRBJ2-2,-,CAISDGSTGELFF,TGTGCCATCAGTGACGGGAGCACCGGGGAGCTGTTTTTT
TRBV4-3,TRBJ2-1,-,CASSQEGTAHNEQFF,TGCGCCAGCAGCCAAGAGGGGACCGCACACAATGAGCAGTTCTTC
TRBV5-4,TRBJ2-3,-,CASSSLFSGGPPDTQYF,TGTGCCAGCAGCTCCCTCTTTTCTGGGGGGCCGCCAGATACGCAGTATTTT
TRBV9,TRBJ2-1,-,CASSVESGPYNEQFF,TGTGCCAGCAGCGTAGAGAGTGGCCCCTACAATGAGCAGTTCTTC
TRBV4-3,TRBJ1-2,-,CASSQDTGKANYGYTF,TGCGCCAGCAGCCAGGACACAGGGAAGGCTAACTATGGCTACACCTTC
TRBV4-3,TRBJ2-7,-,CASSQDSGSSYEQYF,TGCGCCAGCAGCCAAGATTCGGGGAGCTCCTACGAGCAGTACTTC
TRBV5-1,TRBJ2-7,TRBD2,CASSPTSGNYEQYF,TGCGCCAGCAGCCCGACTAGCGGGAACTACGAGCAGTACTTC
TRBV5-1,TRBJ1-2,TRBD1,CASSLGTGRESYTF,TGCGCCAGCAGCTTGGGGACAGGGAGAGAAAGCTACACCTTC
TRBV30,TRBJ1-5,-,CAWSVVSGDQPQHF,TGTGCCTGGAGTGTAGTTTCAGGAGATCAGCCCCAGCATTTT
TRBV6-5,TRBJ2-2,-,CASLSVGQLFF,TGTGCCAGCTTATCGGTCGGGCAGCTGTTTTTT
TRBV5-1,TRBJ2-2,-,CASSLVGVGELFF,TGCGCCAGCAGCTTGGTGGGGGTCGGGGAGCTGTTTTTT
TRBV7-9,TRBJ2-1,TRBD1,CASSPSPGQGVSNEQFF,TGTGCCAGCAGCCCATCCCCCGGACAGGGGGTCTCCAATGAGCAGTTCTTC